This T cell receptor beta chain was documented in a study of T cells in Graves' hyperthyroidism and ophthalmopathy. Fresh peripheral blood, roughly 9.6 ml, was the source of the PBMCs. General study findings and limits: Ophthalmopathy stood apart from stable hyperthyroidism in a 13 V-J model. The blood repertoire included most of the expanded thyroid clonotypes above 0.001.

The CDR3 is 13 residues long. Germline CDR1 is DFQATT and CDR2 is SNEGSKA (reference sequence). The V end lost 6 bases, the J end lost 0 bases, and 12 bases lay between the germline ends. Amplification of TCR beta CDR3 regions used RNA as the template. RT-PCR in the first round (using the HTBI primer set) targeted the TCR CDR3. A single record per CDR3 protein comes from TCRdb applying MiXCR to the multiplex PCR reads. The table includes 400,000 to 600,000 distinct CDR3 sequences, 20% detected once. This clonotype was found many times. Its specificity is not known. Sequenced material: blood. This rearrangement joins TRBV20-1 to TRBJ2-7; tentatively, D is TRBD2 (7 bases). The clonotype comes from a man aged 18 to 29 with Graves' hyperthyroidism. Written as DNA, the CDR3 is TGCAGTGCCTGGCGGGGGCACTCCTACGAGCAGTACTTC. It yields the protein CSAWRGHSYEQYF.